One T cell receptor beta chain is described in this entry. V was cut by 0 bases and J by 2 bases, with 13 bases left in between. The CDR3 length is 16 residues. CDR1 and CDR2 from the germline V gene are SGDLS and YYNGEE. The source of the sample is a study of tumour-infiltrating T cells in Burkitt lymphoma. Profiled with immunoSEQ multiplex PCR; TCRdb holds only in-frame clones, not every one. The sample contains about 1,800 clones, around an eighth of which appear only once. Sequencing was done on a sample of tumor tissue. The TCR originated in a human donor with Burkitt lymphoma. The chain recombines TRBV9 with TRBJ2-3; TRBD2 might be the D (7 bases). The CDR3 coding sequence is TGTGCCAGCAGCGTAGGGACGGGGGGCGACACAGATACGCAGTATTTT. This translates into CASSVGTGGDTDTQYF.